This passage covers 18 T cell receptor beta chains from one sample sequenced in a study of control samples from healthy donors and cancer patients. The method was immunoSEQ multiplex PCR; TCRdb's version includes in-frame clones alone and lacks a portion of them. Here the sample spans around 50,000 clones, about 86% being singletons. The sequenced sample consisted of PBMCs. The receptors were gathered from a woman between 50 and 59 years old with lung cancer.

The genes are TRBV7-9 and TRBJ1-4; 10 bases match TRBD1. CDR1 is SEHNR and CDR2 is FQNEAQ in the germline V gene (reference sequence). The CDR3 length is 15 residues. Trimming cost V 5 bases and J 8 bases; bases outside gene matches: 8. The CDR3 nucleotides are TGTGCCAGCAGCCCAGGGACAGGGGAAGGAGAAAAACTGTTTTTT. Residues: CASSPGTGEGEKLFF.

The J gene is TRBJ2-3, the V gene TRBV7-2; D is unclear. Germline-derived CDR1 and CDR2 are SGHTA and FQGNSA. This CDR3 has 14 residues. V dropped 1 base and J dropped 4 bases, with 9 bases sitting between them. The DNA of the CDR3 is TGTGCCAGCAGCTTAGGGCTCCGGGCAGATACGCAGTATTTT. Protein product: CASSLGLRADTQYF.

The chain links TRBV10-1 to TRBJ2-7; 8 bases match TRBD1. J was trimmed by 6 bases and V by 3 bases; bases with no gene match: 19. There are 18 residues in the CDR3. Germline CDR1 is WNHNN and CDR2 is SYGVQD (reference sequence). CDR3 DNA: TGCGCCAGCAGTGAATCTTGGTTGAGCGACAGGGGTAGTGGCGAGCAGTACTTC. Its protein product is CASSESWLSDRGSGEQYF.

V is TRBV27 and J is TRBJ2-5, with D hard to call. CDR1 is MNHEY and CDR2 is SMNVEV in the germline V gene (reference sequence). V shed 4 bases and J shed 0 bases, with 6 bases lying between them. This CDR3 has 13 amino acids. The CDR3 is CASSSTYQETQYF. Written as DNA, the CDR3 is TGTGCCAGCAGTTCCACGTACCAAGAGACCCAGTACTTC.

This chain's CDR3 is CASSQGETDTEAFF. In DNA, the CDR3 is TGTGCCAGCTCTCAGGGGGAAACCGACACTGAAGCTTTCTTT. This rearrangement joins TRBV18 to TRBJ1-1; TRBD1 matches at 7 bases. Losses at the gene ends were 6 bases for V and 3 bases for J; bases not matched to a gene: 7. Germline assignment: CDR1 KGHSH and CDR2 LQKENI. The CDR3 runs 14 residues.

This clone showed up just a few times. The CDR3, as DNA: TGTGCCAGCAACATAAACTGGGGGGCCTACGAGCAGTACTTC. Translated: CASNINWGAYEQYF. V gene TRBV7-2 combines with J gene TRBJ2-7, with a tentative D call TRBD2 (6 bases). This CDR3 region has 14 residues. Germline V lookup: CDR1 SGHTA, CDR2 FQGNSA. The V and J ends lost 7 bases and 2 bases respectively, with 15 bases between them.

The rearrangement uses TRBV18 and TRBJ1-4; 8 bases are shared with TRBD1. Germline lookup yields CDR1 KGHSH and CDR2 LQKENI. Trimming removed 2 bases from V and 7 bases from J; junction bases left unmatched: 6. The length of the CDR3 is 15 residues. Written as DNA, the CDR3 is TGTGCCAGCTCACCAACCAGGGGGCAGATTGAAAAACTGTTTTTT. Protein: CASSPTRGQIEKLFF.

J is TRBJ1-1 and V is TRBV6-6, with 7 bases identical to TRBD1. This CDR3 spans 15 amino acids. Germline V gene lookup returns CDR1 MNHNY and CDR2 SVGAGI (reference sequence). J lost 1 base, V lost 5 bases, and 7 bases had no gene match. CDR3 protein: CASSAKTGWNTEAFF. In DNA form, the CDR3 reads TGTGCCAGCAGTGCCAAGACAGGGTGGAACACTGAAGCTTTCTTT.

This clone was seen a few times. V usage is TRBV5-3 and J usage is TRBJ1-2; no clear D. TRBV5-3 is an open reading frame, and its role is uncertain. The V end lost 7 bases, the J end lost 2 bases, and 15 bases lay between the germline ends. The CDR3 spans 14 residues. The CDR3 reads CARPRRELNYGYTF. CDR3 DNA sequence: TGTGCCAGACCCCGTCGGGAGCTCAACTATGGCTACACCTTC.

In this sample, this clone turned up once. The rearrangement links TRBV12-3 or TRBV12-4 to TRBJ2-7; D call uncertain. Trimming took off 6 bases at V and 2 bases at J, with 11 bases between the two ends. The CDR3 is 13 amino acids. The DNA for the CDR3 is TGTGCCAGCAGGCTGGCCATTACCTACGAGCAGTACTTC. The encoded protein is CASRLAITYEQYF.

This clone was counted only a few times. This rearrangement joins TRBV24-1 to TRBJ2-6; TRBD1 matches at 9 bases. Germline V gives CDR1 KGHDR, CDR2 SFDVKD. After removal of 5 bases from V and 1 base from J, the junction contained 14 bases not matched to a gene. This CDR3 is built from 20 residues. DNA for the CDR3: TGTGCCACCAGTGGACCCACCCTTCCCGGGACAGGGTCTGGGGCCAACGTCCTGACTTTC. Its translation: CATSGPTLPGTGSGANVLTF.

This chain connects TRBV20-1 to TRBJ1-1; D might be TRBD1 (5 bases). CDR1 is DFQATT, CDR2 SNEGSKA, per germline (reference sequence). This CDR3 is built from 11 residues. Trimming stripped 5 bases from V and 6 bases from J, with 10 bases between. CDR3 sequence (DNA): TGCAGTGCTCCCAAGGGGTCTGAAGCTTTCTTT. Encoded protein: CSAPKGSEAFF.

This chain joins TRBV7-2 and TRBJ1-2, with D maybe TRBD1 (5 bases). This CDR3 region has 14 residues. Per the germline V gene, CDR1 is SGHTA and CDR2 is FQGNSA. The germline V and J ends were trimmed by 4 bases and 8 bases, with 17 bases remaining between them. The CDR3 coding sequence is TGTGCCAGCAGCTCCTGGACATCGGCCCACGGCTACACCTTC. This gives the protein CASSSWTSAHGYTF. Drawing the rest from reference TRBV7-2 and TRBJ1-2, the complete variable domain is GAGVSQSPSNKVTEKGKDVELRCDPISGHTALYWYRQSLGQGLEFLIYFQGNSAPDKSGLPSDRFSAERTGGSVSTLTIQRTQQEDSAVYLCASSSWTSAHGYTFGSGTRLTVV.

The CDR3 protein is CASSLGDTHSREQYF. For the CDR3, the DNA is TGTGCCAGCAGCCTGGGGGACACCCATAGCCGCGAGCAGTACTTC. This chain uses TRBV5-4 with TRBJ2-7, with D tentatively TRBD1 (6 bases). The germline CDR1 and CDR2 sequences are SGHNT and YYREEE (reference sequence). CDR3 length equals 15 residues. V lost 4 bases and J 6 bases, leaving 20 bases between the germline ends.

The J gene is TRBJ1-1, the V gene TRBV6-1; D gene ambiguous. With 1 base removed from V and 3 bases from J, the gap between germline ends came to 18 bases. Germline-derived CDR1 and CDR2 are MNHNS and SASEGT. The length of the CDR3 is 17 residues. The CDR3 DNA sequence: TGTGCCAGCAGTGAAGATGGGGTCGCCGGGGTATACACTGAAGCTTTCTTT. Its translation: CASSEDGVAGVYTEAFF.

The rearrangement uses TRBV23-1 and TRBJ2-7; D gene uncertain. TRBV23-1 is reported as an ORF; its role is uncertain. V dropped 0 bases and J dropped 2 bases, with 5 bases sitting between them. The CDR3 has 13 residues. CDR3 in DNA: TGCGCCAGCAGTCAATCTGTCCCCTACGAGCAGTACTTC. Encoded protein: CASSQSVPYEQYF.

V usage is TRBV4-3 and J usage is TRBJ2-3, with D hard to call. Germline lookup yields CDR1 LGHNA and CDR2 YSLEER. The V end was cut by 0 bases, the J end by 7 bases, with 11 bases between. The CDR3 covers 14 residues. This chain's CDR3 is CASSQESTGHTQYF. In nucleotides, the CDR3 is TGCGCCAGCAGCCAAGAATCGACTGGACATACGCAGTATTTT.

This rearrangement joins TRBV28 to TRBJ1-2; no definite D call. The germline gives CDR1 MDHEN, CDR2 SYDVKM. The CDR3 contains 13 residues. Trimming cost V 2 bases and J 2 bases, with 6 bases left between them. The CDR3 loop reads CASSLQINYGYTF. The CDR3 nucleotides are TGTGCCAGCAGTTTACAGATAAACTATGGCTACACCTTC.